The clone carrying this T cell receptor beta chain was observed a few times. The target antigen is unknown. This entry comes from a study of early T cells in non-severe SARS-CoV-2 infection. Looking at the study overall: Sequenced material consisted of bulk RNA (from unsorted whole blood), and chains were unpaired.

Attached unique molecular identifiers marked individual cDNA molecules. TCRdb analysed the 5' RACE reads with MiXCR anew, one entry per CDR3 protein. Among tens of thousands of distinct CDR3 sequences listed, around 13% were seen once. General observations from the study: In VDJdb matching, anti-spike CD8 responses were favored while private and CD4 specificities went missing.

The CDR3 is 14 amino acids. Trimming shortened V by 3 bases and J by 2 bases, and 7 bases separated the two germline ends. The germline V gene encodes CDR1 KGHSH and CDR2 LQKENI. This sequence was found in an adult who was a healthcare worker with PCR-confirmed SARS-CoV-2 infection or an uninfected control (not recorded which). V is TRBV18 and J is TRBJ2-2; D is ambiguous. The sequenced material came from whole blood. The CDR3 nucleotides are TGTGCCAGCTCACCCCAGCGAAACACCGGGGAGCTGTTTTTT. Translation: CASSPQRNTGELFF.